This TCR beta chain derives from a study of breast tumors, draining lymph nodes, adjacent tissues. Study findings and constraints: Compared with basal-like, luminal-like tumors shared significantly more repertoire with nontumor tissue. Findings are consistent with lymph node origin and intratumoral expansion of most tumor T cells. Compared with lymph nodes, tumors were less diverse; compared with nontumor tissue, more. That most tumor T cells come from lymph nodes remained unproven.

Germline assignment: CDR1 SGHAT and CDR2 FQNNGV. This CDR3 has 12 residues. Trimming shortened V by 4 bases and J by 4 bases, and 7 bases separated the two germline ends. TCRdb fed the multiplex PCR reads into MiXCR, producing one record per CDR3 protein. The table has under 15,000 distinct CDR3 sequences, approximately 62% seen once. Note on this clonotype: Its specificity is not known.

Sequencing was performed on tumor-adjacent breast tissue. This chain joins TRBV11-2 and TRBJ2-5; D uncertain. The TCR sequence derives from a female donor with breast cancer. Some clones in this sample may be carry-over from other donors' samples. The CDR3 here is CASSSSGETQYF. CDR3 sequence (DNA): TGTGCCAGCAGCTCCAGTGGAGAGACCCAGTACTTC.